Included here is one T cell receptor beta chain sequence, with context. Its specific antigen is unknown. Per-base quality was not reported, and no clone a single base away is much larger than it. The CDR3 regions of human TCRbeta chains were analyzed by immunosequencing. Processing in the source paper ran as follows. TCRs in the repertoires were compared against a reference library of SARS-CoV-2-specific TCRs that had been generated with the MIRA antigen-specificity platform. Breadth was defined as the fraction of unique TCRs that were SARS-CoV-2-associated. Depth was defined as the fraction of total T cells that were SARS-CoV-2-associated. Using the MIRA data, every spike-specific TCR was mapped to the spike region that the TCR reacted to and assigned to either a CD4 or a CD8 class. Log10-transformed breadth and depth values were compared by one-way ANOVA with Sidak's multiple comparisons tests. Here the immuneACCESS table is served through TCRdb, limited to in-frame sequences with V and J called. Missing clones are a known gap in these copies; in checked studies unresolved V genes cover under half, and the rest lacks a known reason. V and J calls and clone size are given by that table; D and trimming were obtained from the DNA. This sample has 130,000 or so clones in its table, and about 86% of those were observed once. The top ten clones comprise about 12% of the sample.

The time point label of this sample denotes: baseline before first vaccination. The vaccinee samples were drawn from two UK trials, COV001 and COV002, one of which was a single-blind randomized controlled phase 2/3 trial testing AZD1222 (ChAdOx1 nCoV-19) in healthy adults. For TCRbeta chain sequencing, PBMC samples from trial participants were taken at day 0 and at day 28 after the second dose. The source of the sample is a study of T cell responses to AZD1222 COVID-19 vaccine (dated by TCRdb to the early 2020s). Notes on the research overall: AZD1222 recipients whose second dose came at about 4 weeks and those whose second dose came at about 12 weeks were combined into one group, since spike-specific TCR depth and breadth did not differ between the two schedules. TCR sequencing was performed for about 240 trial participants, of whom about 200 were given two doses of AZD1222 and approximately 25 were given two doses of MenACWY control vaccine. Trial participants were enrolled by age into 18-55, 56-69 and 70-plus year subgroups, with about 150, 28 and 57 TCR-sequenced participants respectively.

As encoded in the germline V gene (reference sequence), CDR1 is MNHEY while CDR2 is SMNVEV. From cysteine to phenylalanine, the CDR3 is 15 amino acids long. The retained sequence is limited to the CDR3, 45 bases, with the frame set at the first base. At the junction V is shortened by 5 bases and J by 3 bases; bases outside the gene matches: 4. Results the study describes overall, beyond this receptor: Conclusions about previously exposed vaccinees are limited because only a handful of AZD1222 recipients were SARS-CoV-2 seropositive at baseline. In the small 56-69-year group, the increase in depth fell short of significance, most likely because of low power. After two AZD1222 doses, both the breadth and the depth of spike-specific TCRs were significantly higher than at day 0 and than in MenACWY recipients. Participants were mostly white British, with more females than males. The authors suggested clonal diversity may have been underestimated. The whole spike protein was spanned by vaccine-associated CD4 TCRs, and dominant responses were seen in regions 160-218 and 743-854. Reportedly, close to half of the unique spike-specific TCRs recognized epitopes lying outside the regions that are mutated in the B.1.351 and B.1.1.7 variants. Because no samples from the day 14 peak response were available, repertoires could be characterized only after the peak T cell response.

Sample: peripheral blood, taken on day 0 of AZD1222 vaccination. This receptor chain uses TRBV27 and TRBJ1-4, and TRBD1 matches 9 of the central bases. The TCR was taken from an adult in good health. The DNA is as follows: TGTGCCAGCAGTATCAGACAGGGGGCTAATGAAAAACTGTTTTTT. This yields the protein CASSIRQGANEKLFF.